This T cell receptor (beta chain) appears in the sequencing data of a study of T cells in Graves' hyperthyroidism and ophthalmopathy. This clonotype was seen many times. The CDR3 is 16 residues long. V lost 7 bases and J lost 3; bases outside the gene matches: 13. CDR1 and CDR2 (germline): MDHEN, SYDVKM. Amplified TCR beta CDR3 regions derived from RNA transcripts. An initial round of RT-PCR targeting the TCR CDR3 relied on the HTBI primer set. TCRdb reprocessed the multiplex PCR reads with MiXCR, giving one entry per CDR3 protein. The sample has 220,000 or so distinct CDR3 sequences; less than 20% are singletons.

Sequenced: blood. This chain uses TRBV28 with TRBJ1-2; TRBD1 agrees at 8 bases. The TCR originated in a woman aged 18-30 years with Graves' ophthalmopathy. CDR3 amino acids: CASIRGRIGEHYGYTF. The CDR3 DNA reads as TGTGCCAGCATCAGGGGGCGCATTGGCGAACACTATGGCTACACCTTC.